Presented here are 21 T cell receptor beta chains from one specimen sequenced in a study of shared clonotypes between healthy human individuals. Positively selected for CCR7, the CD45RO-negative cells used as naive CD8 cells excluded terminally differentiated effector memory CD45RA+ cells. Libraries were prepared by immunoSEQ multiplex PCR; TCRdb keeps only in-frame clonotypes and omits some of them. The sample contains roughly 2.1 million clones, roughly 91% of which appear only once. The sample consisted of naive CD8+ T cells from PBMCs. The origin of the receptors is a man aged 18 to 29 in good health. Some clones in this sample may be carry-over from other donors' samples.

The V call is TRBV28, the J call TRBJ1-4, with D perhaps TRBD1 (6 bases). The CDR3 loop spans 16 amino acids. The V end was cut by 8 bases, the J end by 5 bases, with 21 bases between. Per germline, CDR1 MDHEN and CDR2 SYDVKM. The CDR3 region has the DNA TGTGCCAGCCTCTCACGGAGGACAGACATAAATGAAAAACTGTTTTTT. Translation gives CASLSRRTDINEKLFF.

CDR3 nucleotide sequence: TGTGCCAGCAGTTTCGGCGGGGGTTTGGCTGGAGGCACTGAAGCTTTCTTT. Its protein product is CASSFGGGLAGGTEAFF. This sequence joins TRBV5-4 and TRBJ1-1, with D perhaps TRBD1 (5 bases). Deletions cut 5 bases from V and 4 bases from J, with 24 bases between. Looked up from germline, CDR1 is SGHNT and CDR2 is YYREEE (reference sequence). The length of the CDR3 is 17 residues. Looking up the rest from reference TRBV5-4 and TRBJ1-1 gives the full variable domain: ETGVTQSPTHLIKTRGQQVTLRCSSQSGHNTVSWYQQALGQGPQFIFQYYREEENGRGNFPPRFSGLQFPNYSSELNVNALELDDSALYLCASSFGGGLAGGTEAFFGQGTRLTVV.

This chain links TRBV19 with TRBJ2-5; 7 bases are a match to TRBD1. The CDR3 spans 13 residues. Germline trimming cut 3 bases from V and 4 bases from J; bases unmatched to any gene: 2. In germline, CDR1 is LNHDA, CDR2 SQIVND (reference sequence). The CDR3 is CASSMTGRETQYF. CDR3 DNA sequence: TGTGCCAGTAGTATGACAGGGCGAGAGACCCAGTACTTC.

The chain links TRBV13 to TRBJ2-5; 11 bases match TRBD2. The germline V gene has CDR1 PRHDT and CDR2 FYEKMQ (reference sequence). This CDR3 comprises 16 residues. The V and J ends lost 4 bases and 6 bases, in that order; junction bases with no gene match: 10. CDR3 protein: CASSSDLAGGVKTQYF. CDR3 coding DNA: TGTGCCAGCAGCTCGGATCTAGCGGGGGGTGTAAAGACCCAGTACTTC.

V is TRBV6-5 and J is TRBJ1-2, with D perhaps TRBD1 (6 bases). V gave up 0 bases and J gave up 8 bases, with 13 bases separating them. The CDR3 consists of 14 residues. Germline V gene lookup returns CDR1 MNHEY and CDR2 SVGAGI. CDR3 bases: TGTGCCAGCAGTTACTCGCGGGGGGCAACCGGCTACACCTTC. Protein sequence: CASSYSRGATGYTF.

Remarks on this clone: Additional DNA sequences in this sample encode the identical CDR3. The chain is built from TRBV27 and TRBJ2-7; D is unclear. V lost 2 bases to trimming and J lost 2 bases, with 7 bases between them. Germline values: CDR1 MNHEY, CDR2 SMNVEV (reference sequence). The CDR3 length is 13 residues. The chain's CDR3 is CASSLGLTYEQYF. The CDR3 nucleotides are TGTGCCAGCAGTTTAGGCCTTACCTACGAGCAGTACTTC.

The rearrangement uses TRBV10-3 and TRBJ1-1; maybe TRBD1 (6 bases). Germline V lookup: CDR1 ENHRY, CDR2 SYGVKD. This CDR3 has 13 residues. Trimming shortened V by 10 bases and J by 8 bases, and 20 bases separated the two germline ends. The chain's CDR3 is CATNSGRGGEAFF. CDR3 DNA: TGTGCCACCAATTCAGGGAGGGGGGGCGAAGCTTTCTTT.

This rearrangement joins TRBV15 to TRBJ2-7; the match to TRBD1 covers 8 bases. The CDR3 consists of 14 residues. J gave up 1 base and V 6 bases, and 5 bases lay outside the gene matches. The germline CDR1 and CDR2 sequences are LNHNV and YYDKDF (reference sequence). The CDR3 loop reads CATREDRASYEQYF. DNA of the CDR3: TGTGCCACCAGAGAGGACAGGGCTTCCTACGAGCAGTACTTC.

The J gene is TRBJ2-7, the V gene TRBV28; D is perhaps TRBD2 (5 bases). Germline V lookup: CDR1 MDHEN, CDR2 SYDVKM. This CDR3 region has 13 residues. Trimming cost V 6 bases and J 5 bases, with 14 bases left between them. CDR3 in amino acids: CASRPRGSHEQYF. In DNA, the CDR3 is TGTGCCAGCAGGCCCCGGGGTTCCCACGAGCAGTACTTC.

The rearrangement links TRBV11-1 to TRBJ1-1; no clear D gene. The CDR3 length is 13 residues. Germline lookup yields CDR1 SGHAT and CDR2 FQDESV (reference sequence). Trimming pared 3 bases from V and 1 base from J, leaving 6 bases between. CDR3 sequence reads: CASSFTENTEAFF. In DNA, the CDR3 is TGTGCCAGCAGCTTCACAGAGAACACTGAAGCTTTCTTT. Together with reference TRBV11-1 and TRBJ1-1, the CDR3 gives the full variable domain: EAEVAQSPRYKITEKSQAVAFWCDPISGHATLYWYRQILGQGPELLVQFQDESVVDDSQLPKDRFSAERLKGVDSTLKIQPAELGDSAMYLCASSFTENTEAFFGQGTRLTVV.

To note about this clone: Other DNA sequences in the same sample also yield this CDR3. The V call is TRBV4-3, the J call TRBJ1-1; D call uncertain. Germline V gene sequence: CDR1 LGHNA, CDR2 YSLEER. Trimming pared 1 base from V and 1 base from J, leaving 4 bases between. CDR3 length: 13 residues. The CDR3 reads CASSQGGNTEAFF. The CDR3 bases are TGCGCCAGCAGCCAAGGGGGGAACACTGAAGCTTTCTTT.

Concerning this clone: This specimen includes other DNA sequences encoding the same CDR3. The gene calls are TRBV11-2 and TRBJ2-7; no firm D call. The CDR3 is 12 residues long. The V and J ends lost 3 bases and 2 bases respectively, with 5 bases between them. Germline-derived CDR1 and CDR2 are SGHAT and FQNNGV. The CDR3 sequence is CASSFPTYEQYF. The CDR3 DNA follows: TGTGCCAGCAGCTTCCCTACCTACGAGCAGTACTTC. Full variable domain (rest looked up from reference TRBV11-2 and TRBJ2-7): EAGVAQSPRYKIIEKRQSVAFWCNPISGHATLYWYQQILGQGPKLLIQFQNNGVVDDSQLPKDRFSAERLKGVDSTLKIQPAKLEDSAVYLCASSFPTYEQYFGPGTRLTVT.

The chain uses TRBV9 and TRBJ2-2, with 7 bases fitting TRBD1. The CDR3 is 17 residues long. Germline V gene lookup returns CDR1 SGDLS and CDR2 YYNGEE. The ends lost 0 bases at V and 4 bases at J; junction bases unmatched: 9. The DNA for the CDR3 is TGTGCCAGCAGCGTAGAGACAGGGTCTACCGCCACCGGGGAGCTGTTTTTT. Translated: CASSVETGSTATGELFF.

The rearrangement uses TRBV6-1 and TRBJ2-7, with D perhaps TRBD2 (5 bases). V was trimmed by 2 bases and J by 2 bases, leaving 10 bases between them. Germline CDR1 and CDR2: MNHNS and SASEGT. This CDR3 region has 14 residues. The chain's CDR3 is CASSERGWAYEQYF. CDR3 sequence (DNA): TGTGCCAGCAGTGAACGGGGTTGGGCCTACGAGCAGTACTTC.

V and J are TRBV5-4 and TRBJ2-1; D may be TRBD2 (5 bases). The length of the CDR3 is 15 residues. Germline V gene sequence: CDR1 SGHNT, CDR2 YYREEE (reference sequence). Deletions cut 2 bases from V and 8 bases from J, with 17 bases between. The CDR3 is CASSFGVAPSDEQFF. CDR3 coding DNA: TGTGCCAGCAGCTTTGGAGTAGCGCCGAGCGATGAGCAGTTCTTC.

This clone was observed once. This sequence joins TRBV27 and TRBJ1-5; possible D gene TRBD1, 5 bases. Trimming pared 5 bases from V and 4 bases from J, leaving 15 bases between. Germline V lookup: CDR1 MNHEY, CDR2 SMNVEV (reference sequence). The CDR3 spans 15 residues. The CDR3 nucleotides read TGTGCCAGCAGTGCCTCCAGGGTCGGAAATCAGCCCCAGCATTTT. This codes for CASSASRVGNQPQHF.

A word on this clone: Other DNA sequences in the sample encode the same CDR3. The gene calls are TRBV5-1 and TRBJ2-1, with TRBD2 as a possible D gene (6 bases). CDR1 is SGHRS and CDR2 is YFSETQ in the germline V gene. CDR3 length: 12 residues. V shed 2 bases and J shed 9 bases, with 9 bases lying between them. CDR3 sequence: CASSLGGSEQFF. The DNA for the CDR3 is TGCGCCAGCAGCTTAGGAGGGAGTGAGCAGTTCTTC. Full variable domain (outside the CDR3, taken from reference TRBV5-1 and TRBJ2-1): KAGVTQTPRYLIKTRGQQVTLSCSPISGHRSVSWYQQTPGQGLQFLFEYFSETQRNKGNFPGRFSGRQFSNSRSEMNVSTLELGDSALYLCASSLGGSEQFFGPGTRLTVL.

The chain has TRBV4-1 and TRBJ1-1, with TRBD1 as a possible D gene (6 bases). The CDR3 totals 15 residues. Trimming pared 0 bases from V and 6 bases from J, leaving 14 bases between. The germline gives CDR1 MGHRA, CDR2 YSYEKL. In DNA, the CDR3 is TGCGCCAGCAGCCAAGAAACAGGGTCACGCGCTGAAGCTTTCTTT. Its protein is CASSQETGSRAEAFF.

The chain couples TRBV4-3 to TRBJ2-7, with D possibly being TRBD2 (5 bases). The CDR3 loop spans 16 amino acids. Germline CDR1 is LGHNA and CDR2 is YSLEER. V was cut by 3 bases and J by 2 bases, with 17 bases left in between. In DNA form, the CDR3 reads TGCGCCAGCAGCCACCGCTCGGGAAACCGTCCCTACGAGCAGTACTTC. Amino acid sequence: CASSHRSGNRPYEQYF.

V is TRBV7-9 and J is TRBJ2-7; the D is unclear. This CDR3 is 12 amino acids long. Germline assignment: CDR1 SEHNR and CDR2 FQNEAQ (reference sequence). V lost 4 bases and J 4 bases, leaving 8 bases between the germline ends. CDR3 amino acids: CASSYTRYEQYF. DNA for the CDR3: TGTGCCAGCAGCTATACTCGTTACGAGCAGTACTTC.

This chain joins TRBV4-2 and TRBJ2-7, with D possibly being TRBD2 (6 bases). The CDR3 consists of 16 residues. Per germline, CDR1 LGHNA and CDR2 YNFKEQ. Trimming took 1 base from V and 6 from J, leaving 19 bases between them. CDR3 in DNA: TGTGCCAGCAGCCAAGTTCTAGCGCTGCCGGGGGTCGAGCAGTACTTC. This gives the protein CASSQVLALPGVEQYF.